The clone carrying this T cell receptor (beta chain) occurred many times. No antigen is known for it. Germline-derived CDR1 and CDR2 are DFQATT and SNEGSKA (reference sequence). The ends were cut back, 2 bases at V and 8 bases at J, with 12 bases in the middle. This CDR3 is 12 amino acids long. The sample is drawn from a study of regulatory T cells in long-lasting Graves disease. Overall study results and limits: Among the persistent patients, approximately 2,900 public clonotypes were shared, more than the approximately 1,000 shared among new patients. The study found lower TCR diversity in persistent Graves' patients than in newly diagnosed ones.

Both iRepertoire HTBI primers and Arm-PCR of CDR3 regions were used to build the TCR beta libraries. Via MiXCR, TCRdb re-called the multiplex PCR reads, giving one row per CDR3 protein. Among hundreds of thousands of distinct CDR3 sequences listed, around 13% were seen once. Time point meaning: newly diagnosed GD, antithyroid drugs for less than 3 months. The TCR library used RNA extracted from PBMCs. The authors drew patients from an endocrinology department in Xi'an, China. The sample also formed part of further work on T cells in Graves' hyperthyroidism and ophthalmopathy. According to that study: No ophthalmopathy progression within 18 months constituted stable Graves' hyperthyroidism.

This chain joins TRBV20-1 and TRBJ1-2; a possible D gene is TRBD1 (6 bases). The sequence derives from a woman aged 30 to 39 with Graves disease. This specimen consisted of peripheral blood mononuclear cells (PBMCs), obtained at new diagnosis, from a patient treated with antithyroid drugs. CDR3 region: CSARTGSRGYTF. In DNA, the CDR3 is TGCAGTGCTAGAACAGGGTCGCGAGGCTACACCTTC.